The rows below give T cell receptor beta chains drawn from one sample of a study of blood T cell repertoires in COVID-19. Clones were read by immunoSEQ multiplex PCR, and TCRdb kept only the in-frame ones, dropping some. The table has over 250,000 clones, approximately 82% seen once. The sample comprised PBMCs or T cells enriched from blood (not recorded which). The receptor set was obtained from a man in his forties who had been exposed to COVID-19. CDR3s include the opening cysteine and the closing phenylalanine or tryptophan. The order of the fields is V gene, clone size, J gene, D gene, CDR3 DNA, CDR3 protein. The D gene is left open where the match is weak. A row's size may be missing; if present it is once, few, many or a size class.

TRBV5-1	-	TRBJ2-7	-	TGCGCCAGCAGCTTGGCGTCCGAGCAGTACTTC	CASSLASEQYF
TRBV7-3	-	TRBJ2-2	TRBD2	TGTGCCAGCAGCCTCAGACCCCCACTTAGCGGGAGAGTGGGGGGGGAGCTGTTTTTT	CASSLRPPLSGRVGGELFF
TRBV19	-	TRBJ1-3	TRBD1	TGTGCCAGTAGAGACCACAGGGGGAGCTCTGGAAACACCATATATTTT	CASRDHRGSSGNTIYF
TRBV5-6	-	TRBJ2-7	-	TGTGCCAGCAGCTTGGATTCAGGCTACGAGCAGTACTTC	CASSLDSGYEQYF
TRBV7-2	once	TRBJ2-2	TRBD2	TGTGCCAGCAGCTTAGTGTCGGGAGGGATCACCGGGGAGCTGTTTTTT	CASSLVSGGITGELFF
TRBV7-9	-	TRBJ2-5	-	TGTGCCACAGACAGGGACGGGGGGACCCAGTACTTC	CATDRDGGTQYF
TRBV5-1	-	TRBJ1-1	TRBD1	TGCGCCAGCAGCATAGGGACAGGGACTATGAACACTGAAGCTTTCTTT	CASSIGTGTMNTEAFF
TRBV30	-	TRBJ1-2	-	TGTGCCTCCTTTTCAGTCTATGGCTACACCTTC	CASFSVYGYTF
TRBV7-2	few	TRBJ2-2	-	TGTGCCAGCAGCCAGTCGACGGGGGCGAACACCGGGGAGCTGTTTTTT	CASSQSTGANTGELFF
TRBV10-3	-	TRBJ1-1	-	TGTGCCATCAGTGATACCGGGATTGCAACTGAAGCTTTCTTT	CAISDTGIATEAFF
TRBV19	-	TRBJ1-5	-	TGTGCCAGTAGTATCGCGGCTTATCAGCCCCAGCATTTT	CASSIAAYQPQHF
TRBV6-5	-	TRBJ1-3	-	TGTGCCAGCATTAGAGGCGACGCTGGAAACACCATATATTTT	CASIRGDAGNTIYF
TRBV29-1	-	TRBJ2-2	-	TGCAGCGTTCGGGATCACAAAACCGGGGAGCTGTTTTTT	CSVRDHKTGELFF
TRBV9	-	TRBJ2-7	TRBD1	TGTGCCAGCAGCGTCGGGACAGGGAGCTCCTACGAGCAGTACTTC	CASSVGTGSSYEQYF
TRBV5-8	-	TRBJ1-5	TRBD1	TGTGCCAGCAGCTTGGGGACAGGGGACAGCCAGCCCCAGCATTTT	CASSLGTGDSQPQHF
TRBV19	-	TRBJ1-1	-	TGTGCCAGTCAACTCGGGGGAAAACTGGGGAGAGCTTTCTTT	CASQLGGKLGRAFF
TRBV11-1	-	TRBJ2-3	-	TGTGCCAGCAGCTTAGATCCAGGGATACGGTCGACGCAGTATTTT	CASSLDPGIRSTQYF
TRBV12-3/TRBV12-4	-	TRBJ2-7	TRBD2	TGTGCCAGCAGTTGGCTAGCGGGAGTCGAGCAGTACTTC	CASSWLAGVEQYF
TRBV3-1/TRBV3-2	-	TRBJ1-6	TRBD1	TGTGCCAGCAGTACCCACACAGGGGTGGATTCACCCCTCCACTTT	CASSTHTGVDSPLHF
TRBV13	-	TRBJ2-1	-	TGTGCCAGCAGCGTCACAGGCCAGAGGCATGAGCAGTTCTTC	CASSVTGQRHEQFF
TRBV6-5	-	TRBJ1-5	-	TGTGCCAGCAGTAAAACGGGACTGATCAATCAGCCCCAGCATTTT	CASSKTGLINQPQHF
TRBV6-5	-	TRBJ1-2	-	TGTGCCAGCAGTTCCCCCAGACAGGAAAATTATGGCTACACCTTC	CASSSPRQENYGYTF
TRBV6-2/TRBV6-3	-	TRBJ1-5	TRBD1	TGTGCCAGCAGTAGTCGGGACAGGGTGTGGCAGCCCCAGCATTTT	CASSSRDRVWQPQHF
TRBV4-1	once	TRBJ2-7	TRBD2	TGCGCCAGCAGCCCAATTTATGCGGGGGACGAGCAGTACTTC	CASSPIYAGDEQYF
TRBV11-1	-	TRBJ1-1	-	TGTGCCAGCAGCGGGAGATACGGGACTGAAGCTTTCTTT	CASSGRYGTEAFF
TRBV5-1	-	TRBJ2-5	TRBD2	TGCGCCAGCAGCTTGGGGCGGGGGCAAGAGACCCAGTACTTC	CASSLGRGQETQYF
TRBV19	-	TRBJ2-7	-	TGTGCCAGTAGTATAAGGAGGGAGTTGAGCTACGAGCAGTACTTC	CASSIRRELSYEQYF
TRBV7-3	-	TRBJ1-6	-	TGTGCCAGCGCGTCGGGGGGCTGGAATTCACCCCTCCACTTT	CASASGGWNSPLHF
TRBV10-1	-	TRBJ2-7	-	TGCGCCAGCAGCGGCGGAAGCTCCTACGAGCAGTACTTC	CASSGGSSYEQYF
TRBV12-3/TRBV12-4	few	TRBJ1-6	TRBD1	TGTGCCAGCAGTACAGGGGACCGCGTGGCCCTCCACTTT	CASSTGDRVALHF
TRBV15	-	TRBJ1-2	-	TGTGCCACCAGCAGGGGAGGTAACTATGGCTACACCTTC	CATSRGGNYGYTF
TRBV24-1	-	TRBJ2-3	-	TGTGCCACCAGTGATGGTAGTGTCTTAGATACGCAGTATTTT	CATSDGSVLDTQYF
TRBV11-2	once	TRBJ2-2	TRBD2	TGTGCCAGCAGCTTAGGCAGGAGCGGGAGGGTGGCCGGGGAGCTGTTTTTT	CASSLGRSGRVAGELFF
TRBV6-2/TRBV6-3	-	TRBJ1-5	-	TGTGCCAGCAGTTACTTTGCCAAGCCTCAGCCCCAGCATTTT	CASSYFAKPQPQHF
TRBV5-1	few	TRBJ1-5	-	TGCGCCAGCAGCCCTGCAGGAGGGCGCGGGCAGCCCCAGCATTTT	CASSPAGGRGQPQHF
TRBV15	-	TRBJ1-2	-	TGTGCCACCAGTGAGGGGGACTATGGCTACACCTTC	CATSEGDYGYTF